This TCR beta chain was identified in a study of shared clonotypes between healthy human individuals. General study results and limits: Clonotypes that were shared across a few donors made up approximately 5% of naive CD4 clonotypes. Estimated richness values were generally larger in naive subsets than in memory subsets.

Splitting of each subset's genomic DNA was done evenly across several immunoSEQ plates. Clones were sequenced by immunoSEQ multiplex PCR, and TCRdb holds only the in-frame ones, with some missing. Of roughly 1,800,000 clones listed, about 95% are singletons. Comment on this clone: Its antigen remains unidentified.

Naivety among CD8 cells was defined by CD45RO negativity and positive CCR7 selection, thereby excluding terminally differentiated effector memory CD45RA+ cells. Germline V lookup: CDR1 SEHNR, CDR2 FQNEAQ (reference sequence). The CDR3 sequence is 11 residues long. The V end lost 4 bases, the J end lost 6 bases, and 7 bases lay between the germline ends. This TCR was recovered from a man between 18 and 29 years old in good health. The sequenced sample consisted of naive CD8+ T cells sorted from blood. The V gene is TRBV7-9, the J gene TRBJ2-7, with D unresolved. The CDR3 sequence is CASSSLIEQYF. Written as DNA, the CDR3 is TGTGCCAGCAGCTCGCTGATCGAGCAGTACTTC. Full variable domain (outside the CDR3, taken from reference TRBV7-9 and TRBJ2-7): DTGVSQNPRHKITKRGQNVTFRCDPISEHNRLYWYRQTLGQGPEFLTYFQNEAQLEKSRLLSDRFSAERPKGSFSTLEIQRTEQGDSAMYLCASSSLIEQYFGPGTRLTVT.